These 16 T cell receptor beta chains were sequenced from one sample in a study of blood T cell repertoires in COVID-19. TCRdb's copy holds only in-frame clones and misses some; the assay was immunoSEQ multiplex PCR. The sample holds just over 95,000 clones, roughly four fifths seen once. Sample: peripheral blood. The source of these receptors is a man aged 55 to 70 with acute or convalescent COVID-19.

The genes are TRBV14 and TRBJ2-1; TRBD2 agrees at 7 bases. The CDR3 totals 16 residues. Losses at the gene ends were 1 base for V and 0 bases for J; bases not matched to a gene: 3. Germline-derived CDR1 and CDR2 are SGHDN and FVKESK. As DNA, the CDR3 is TGTGCCAGCAGCCAAGGATCTAGCGGCTCCTACAATGAGCAGTTCTTC. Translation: CASSQGSSGSYNEQFF.

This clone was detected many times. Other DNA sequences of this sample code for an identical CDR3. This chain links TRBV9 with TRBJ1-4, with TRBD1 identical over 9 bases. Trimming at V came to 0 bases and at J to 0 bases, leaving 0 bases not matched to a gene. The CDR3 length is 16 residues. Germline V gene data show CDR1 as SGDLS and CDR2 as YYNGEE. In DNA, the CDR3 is TGTGCCAGCAGCGTAGGACAGGGGGCAACTAATGAAAAACTGTTTTTT. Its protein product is CASSVGQGATNEKLFF.

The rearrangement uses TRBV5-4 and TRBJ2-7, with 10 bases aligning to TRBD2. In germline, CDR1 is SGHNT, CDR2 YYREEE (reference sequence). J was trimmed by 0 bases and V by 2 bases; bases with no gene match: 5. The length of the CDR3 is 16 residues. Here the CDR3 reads CASSFKGTSASYEQYV. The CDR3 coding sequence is TGTGCCAGCAGCTTCAAGGGGACTAGCGCCTCCTACGAGCAGTACGTC.

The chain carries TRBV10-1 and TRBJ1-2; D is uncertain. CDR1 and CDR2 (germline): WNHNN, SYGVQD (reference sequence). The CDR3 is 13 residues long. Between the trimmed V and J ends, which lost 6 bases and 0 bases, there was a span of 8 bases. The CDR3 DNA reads TGCGCCAGCAGCACAGATCCTAACTATGGCTACACCTTC. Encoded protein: CASSTDPNYGYTF.

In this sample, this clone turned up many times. CDR3 region: CSVGRTQETQYF. The CDR3 nucleotides are TGCAGCGTTGGGAGGACCCAAGAGACCCAGTACTTC. This chain links TRBV29-1 with TRBJ2-5, with D possibly matching TRBD2 (5 bases). The ends were cut back, 4 bases at V and 1 base at J, with 7 bases in the middle. CDR3 size: 12 residues. Per the germline V gene, CDR1 is SQVTM and CDR2 is ANQGSEA.

CDR3 nucleotide sequence: TGTGCCTCCGGGAAAGGGATCTACGAGCAGTACTTC. Translating it yields CASGKGIYEQYF. The chain combines TRBV30 with TRBJ2-7, with a tentative D call TRBD2 (5 bases). V lost 7 bases and J lost 3, with 13 bases in between. Germline CDR1 reads GTSNPN; CDR2 reads SVGIG (reference sequence). This CDR3 has 12 residues.

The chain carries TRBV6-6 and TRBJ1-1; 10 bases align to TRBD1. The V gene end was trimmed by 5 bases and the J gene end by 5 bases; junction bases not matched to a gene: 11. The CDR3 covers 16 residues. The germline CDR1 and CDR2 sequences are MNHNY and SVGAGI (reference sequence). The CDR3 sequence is CASSRGQGEGITEAFF. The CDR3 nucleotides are TGTGCCAGCAGTCGAGGACAGGGGGAAGGTATTACTGAAGCTTTCTTT.

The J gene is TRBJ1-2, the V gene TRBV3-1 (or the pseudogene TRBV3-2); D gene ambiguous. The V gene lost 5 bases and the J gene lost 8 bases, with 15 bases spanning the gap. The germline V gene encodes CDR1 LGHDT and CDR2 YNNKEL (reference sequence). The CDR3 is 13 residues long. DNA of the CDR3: TGTGCCAGCAGCATAGCGTCCGAAACGGGCTACACCTTC. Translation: CASSIASETGYTF.

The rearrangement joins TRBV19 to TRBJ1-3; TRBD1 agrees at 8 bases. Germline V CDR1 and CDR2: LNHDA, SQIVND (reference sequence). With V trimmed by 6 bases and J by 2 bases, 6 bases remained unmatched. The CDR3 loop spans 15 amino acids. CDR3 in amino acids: CASRTQGAAGNTIYF. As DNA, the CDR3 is TGTGCCAGTAGGACGCAGGGGGCGGCTGGAAACACCATATATTTT.

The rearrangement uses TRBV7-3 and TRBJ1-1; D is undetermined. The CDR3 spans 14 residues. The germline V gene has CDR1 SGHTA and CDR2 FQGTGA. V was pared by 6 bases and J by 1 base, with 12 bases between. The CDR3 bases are TGTGCCAGCAGGCGGAATACGGGGAACACTGAAGCTTTCTTT. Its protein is CASRRNTGNTEAFF.

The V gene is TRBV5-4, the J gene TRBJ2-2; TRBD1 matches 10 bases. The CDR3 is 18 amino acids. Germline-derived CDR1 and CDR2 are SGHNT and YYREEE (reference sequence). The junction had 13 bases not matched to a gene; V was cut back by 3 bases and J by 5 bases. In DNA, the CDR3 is TGTGCCAGCAGCTCCCAGGGGGGACAGGGGATGATAACCGGGGAGCTGTTTTTT. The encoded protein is CASSSQGGQGMITGELFF.

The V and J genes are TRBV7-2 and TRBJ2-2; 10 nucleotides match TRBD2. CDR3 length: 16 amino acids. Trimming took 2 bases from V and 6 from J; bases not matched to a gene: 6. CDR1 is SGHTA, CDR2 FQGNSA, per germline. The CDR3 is CASSLSNGLAAGELFF. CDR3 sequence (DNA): TGTGCCAGCAGCTTATCTAATGGACTAGCGGCCGGGGAGCTGTTTTTT. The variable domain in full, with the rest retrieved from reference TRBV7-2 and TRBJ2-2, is GAGVSQSPSNKVTEKGKDVELRCDPISGHTALYWYRQSLGQGLEFLIYFQGNSAPDKSGLPSDRFSAERTGGSVSTLTIQRTQQEDSAVYLCASSLSNGLAAGELFFGEGSRLTVL.

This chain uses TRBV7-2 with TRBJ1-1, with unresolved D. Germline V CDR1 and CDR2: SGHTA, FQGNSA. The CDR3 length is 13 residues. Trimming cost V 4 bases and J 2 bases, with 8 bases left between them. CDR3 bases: TGTGCCAGCAGCTCAGGATTCAACACTGAAGCTTTCTTT. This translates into CASSSGFNTEAFF.

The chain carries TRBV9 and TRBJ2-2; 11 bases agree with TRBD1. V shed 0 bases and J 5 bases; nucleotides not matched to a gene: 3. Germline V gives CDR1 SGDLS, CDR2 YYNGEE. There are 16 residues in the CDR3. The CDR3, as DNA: TGTGCCAGCAGCGTAGGGGACAGGGGGAGGACCGGGGAGCTGTTTTTT. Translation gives CASSVGDRGRTGELFF. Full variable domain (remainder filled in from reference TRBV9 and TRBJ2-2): DSGVTQTPKHLITATGQRVTLRCSPRSGDLSVYWYQQSLDQGLQFLIQYYNGEERAKGNILERFSAQQFPDLHSELNLSSLELGDSALYFCASSVGDRGRTGELFFGEGSRLTVL.

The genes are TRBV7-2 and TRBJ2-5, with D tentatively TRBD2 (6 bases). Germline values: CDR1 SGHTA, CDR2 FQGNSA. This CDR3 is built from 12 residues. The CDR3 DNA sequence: TGTGCTTCGAGGCAGGGAGGCGAGACCCAGTACTTC. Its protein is CASRQGGETQYF.

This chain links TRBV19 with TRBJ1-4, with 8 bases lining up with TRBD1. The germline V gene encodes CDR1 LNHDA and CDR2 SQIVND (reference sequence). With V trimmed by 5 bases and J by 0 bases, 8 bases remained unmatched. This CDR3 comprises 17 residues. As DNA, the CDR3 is TGTGCCAGTAGTTTTCAGGGGGCCTTCACAACTAATGAAAAACTGTTTTTT. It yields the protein CASSFQGAFTTNEKLFF.